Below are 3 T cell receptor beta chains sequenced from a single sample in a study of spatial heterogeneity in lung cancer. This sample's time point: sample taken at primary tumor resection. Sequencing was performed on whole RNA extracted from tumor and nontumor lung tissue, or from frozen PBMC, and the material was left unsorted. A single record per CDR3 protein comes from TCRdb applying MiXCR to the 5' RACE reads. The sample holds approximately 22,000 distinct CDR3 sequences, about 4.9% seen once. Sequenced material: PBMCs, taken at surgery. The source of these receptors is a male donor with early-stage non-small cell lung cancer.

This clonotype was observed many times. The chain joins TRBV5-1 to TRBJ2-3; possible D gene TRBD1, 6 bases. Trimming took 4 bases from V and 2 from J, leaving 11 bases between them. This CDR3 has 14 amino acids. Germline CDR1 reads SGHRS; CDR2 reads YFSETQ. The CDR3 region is CASSPGQPTDTQYF. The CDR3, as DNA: TGCGCCAGCAGCCCTGGACAGCCCACAGATACGCAGTATTTT. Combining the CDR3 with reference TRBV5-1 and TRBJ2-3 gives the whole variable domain KAGVTQTPRYLIKTRGQQVTLSCSPISGHRSVSWYQQTPGQGLQFLFEYFSETQRNKGNFPGRFSGRQFSNSRSEMNVSTLELGDSALYLCASSPGQPTDTQYFGPGTRLTVL.

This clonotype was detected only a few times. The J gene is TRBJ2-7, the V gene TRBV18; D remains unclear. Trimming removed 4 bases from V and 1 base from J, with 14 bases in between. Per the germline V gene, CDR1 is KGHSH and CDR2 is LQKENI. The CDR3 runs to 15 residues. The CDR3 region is CASSRDGRGSYEQYF. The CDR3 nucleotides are TGTGCCAGCTCACGAGACGGTCGTGGGTCCTACGAGCAGTACTTC.

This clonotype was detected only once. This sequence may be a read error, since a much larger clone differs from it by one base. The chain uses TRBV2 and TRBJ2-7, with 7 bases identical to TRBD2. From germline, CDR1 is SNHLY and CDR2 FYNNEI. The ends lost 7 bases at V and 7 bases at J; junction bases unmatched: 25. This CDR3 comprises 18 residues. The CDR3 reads CASMRRLAERDFVGEQYF. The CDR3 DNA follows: TGTGCCAGCATGCGGAGACTAGCTGAGAGGGATTTCGTGGGAGAGCAGTACTTC.